This T cell receptor (beta chain) originates from a study of cytomegalovirus exposure and HLA in healthy donors. This PCR relied on a set of 60 Vbeta primers and 13 Jbeta primers. The table came from immunoSEQ multiplex PCR; TCRdb's copy has only in-frame clones and leaves some out. The profile shows about 160,000 clones, 85% of them singletons. This clonotype was obtained from a man aged 18 to 29 in good health and CMV-seropositive. The material sequenced was PBMCs.

The CDR3 protein is CASSPGGQPPGAQYF. CDR3 DNA sequence: TGTGCCAGCTCACCAGGAGGGCAGCCACCGGGTGCCCAGTACTTC. The rearrangement links TRBV18 to TRBJ2-5; TRBD2 might be the D (6 bases). The CDR3 runs 15 residues. CDR1 is KGHSH and CDR2 is LQKENI in the germline V gene. V was shortened by 2 bases and J by 9 bases, with 19 bases between the two germline ends.